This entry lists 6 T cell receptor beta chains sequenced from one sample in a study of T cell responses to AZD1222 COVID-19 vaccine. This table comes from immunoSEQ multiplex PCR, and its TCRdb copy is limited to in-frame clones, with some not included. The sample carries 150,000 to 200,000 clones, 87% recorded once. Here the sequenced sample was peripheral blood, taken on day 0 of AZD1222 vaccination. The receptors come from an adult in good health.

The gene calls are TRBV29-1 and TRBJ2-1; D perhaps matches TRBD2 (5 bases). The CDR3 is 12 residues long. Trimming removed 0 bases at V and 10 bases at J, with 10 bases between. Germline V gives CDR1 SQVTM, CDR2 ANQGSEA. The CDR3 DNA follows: TGCAGCGTTGAAGAGAAGGGCGGGGAGCAGTTCTTC. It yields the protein CSVEEKGGEQFF.

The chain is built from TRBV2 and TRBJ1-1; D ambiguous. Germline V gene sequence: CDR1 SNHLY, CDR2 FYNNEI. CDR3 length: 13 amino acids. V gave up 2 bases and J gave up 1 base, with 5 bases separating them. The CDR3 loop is CASSERRNTEAFF. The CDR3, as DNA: TGTGCCAGCAGTGAAAGACGGAACACTGAAGCTTTCTTT.

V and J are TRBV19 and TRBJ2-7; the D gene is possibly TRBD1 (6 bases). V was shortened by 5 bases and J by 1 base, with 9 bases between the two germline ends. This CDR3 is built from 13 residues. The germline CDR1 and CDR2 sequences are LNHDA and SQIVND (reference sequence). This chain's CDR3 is CASSVGQSYEQYF. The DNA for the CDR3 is TGTGCCAGTAGTGTTGGACAGTCCTACGAGCAGTACTTC.

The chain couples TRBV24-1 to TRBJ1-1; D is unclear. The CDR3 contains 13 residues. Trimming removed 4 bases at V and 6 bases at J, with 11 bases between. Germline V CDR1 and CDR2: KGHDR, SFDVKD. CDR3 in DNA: TGTGCCACCAGTGACGGGTTATTCCCTGAAGCTTTCTTT. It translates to CATSDGLFPEAFF.

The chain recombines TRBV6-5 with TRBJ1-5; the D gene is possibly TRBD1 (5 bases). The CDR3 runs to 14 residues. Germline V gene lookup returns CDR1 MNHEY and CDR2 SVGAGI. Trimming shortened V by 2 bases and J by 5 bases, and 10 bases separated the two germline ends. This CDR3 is CASSYRGRDQPQHF. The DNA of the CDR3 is TGTGCCAGCAGTTACAGGGGAAGGGATCAGCCCCAGCATTTT.

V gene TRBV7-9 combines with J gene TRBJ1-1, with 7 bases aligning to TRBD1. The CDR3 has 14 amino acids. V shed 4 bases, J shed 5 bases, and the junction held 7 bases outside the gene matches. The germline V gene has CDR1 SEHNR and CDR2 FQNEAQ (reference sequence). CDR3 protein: CASSSRQGGTEAFF. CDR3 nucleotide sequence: TGTGCCAGCAGCTCCCGACAGGGAGGTACTGAAGCTTTCTTT.